This T cell receptor (beta chain) was captured by sequencing in a study of cytomegalovirus exposure and HLA in healthy donors. Study-level results: The study designated some 180 TCR beta chains cytomegalovirus-associated.

In the case of this clone: Its antigen is not known. The junction differs from germline at one of its ends, possibly a read error. Other DNA sequences in the same sample also yield this CDR3.

PCR involved 60 Vbeta and 13 Jbeta primers. TCRdb's table, derived via immunoSEQ multiplex PCR, lists solely in-frame clones and lacks some. This repertoire shows under 80,000 clones, 75% to 85% found once; its top ten account for roughly 50%. This CDR3 is 14 amino acids long. Germline loops: CDR1 SEHNR, CDR2 FQNEAQ (reference sequence). The J gene is TRBJ1-6, the V gene TRBV7-9; D remains ambiguous. This receptor was identified in a man aged 45-65 years in good health and CMV-seropositive. Sequencing was performed on PBMCs. The CDR3 coding sequence is TGTTCCAGCACCCTGGCCCTCTCCAATTCTCCCCTCCACTTT. The encoded protein is CSSTLALSNSPLHF.